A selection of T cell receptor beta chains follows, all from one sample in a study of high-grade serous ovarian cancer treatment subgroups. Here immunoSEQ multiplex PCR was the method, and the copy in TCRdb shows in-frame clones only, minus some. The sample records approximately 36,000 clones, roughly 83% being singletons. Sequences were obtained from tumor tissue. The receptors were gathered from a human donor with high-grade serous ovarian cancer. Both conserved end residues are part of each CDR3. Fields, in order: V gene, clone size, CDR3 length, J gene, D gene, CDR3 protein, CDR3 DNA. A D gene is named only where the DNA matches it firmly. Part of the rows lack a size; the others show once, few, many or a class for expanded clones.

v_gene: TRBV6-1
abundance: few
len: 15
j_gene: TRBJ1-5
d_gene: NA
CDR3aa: CASRNFLGGNQPQHF
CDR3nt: TGTGCCAGCAGGAACTTCCTAGGGGGCAATCAGCCCCAGCATTTT

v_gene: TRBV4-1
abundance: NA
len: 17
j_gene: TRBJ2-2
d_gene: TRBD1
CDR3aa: CASSFPPTGANTGELFF
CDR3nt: TGCGCCAGCAGTTTCCCACCGACAGGGGCGAACACCGGGGAGCTGTTTTTT

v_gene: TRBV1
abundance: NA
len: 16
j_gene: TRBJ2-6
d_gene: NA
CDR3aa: CTSRRESLCRANVLTF
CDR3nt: TGCACCAGCAGGCGGGAGAGTTTGTGTCGGGCCAACGTCCTGACTTTC

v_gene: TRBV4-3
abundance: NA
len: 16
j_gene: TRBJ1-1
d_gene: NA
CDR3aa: CASSQDLAGWGTEAFF
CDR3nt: TGCGCCAGCAGCCAAGATTTGGCGGGTTGGGGCACTGAAGCTTTCTTT

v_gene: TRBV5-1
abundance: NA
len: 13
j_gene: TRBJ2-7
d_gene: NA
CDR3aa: CASSTLPVYEQYF
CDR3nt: TGCGCCAGCAGCACTTTACCCGTCTACGAGCAGTACTTC

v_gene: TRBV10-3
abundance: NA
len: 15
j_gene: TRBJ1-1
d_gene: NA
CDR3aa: CATNLGRTQGTEAFF
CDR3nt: TGTGCCACCAATCTAGGACGGACCCAGGGCACTGAAGCTTTCTTT

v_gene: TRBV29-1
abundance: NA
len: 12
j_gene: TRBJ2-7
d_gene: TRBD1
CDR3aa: CSVRDRGYEQYF
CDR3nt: TGCAGCGTAAGGGACAGGGGCTACGAGCAGTACTTC

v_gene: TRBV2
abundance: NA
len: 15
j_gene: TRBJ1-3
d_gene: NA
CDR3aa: CASSGVGFSGNTIYF
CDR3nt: TGTGCCAGCAGTGGTGTCGGGTTCTCTGGAAACACCATATATTTT

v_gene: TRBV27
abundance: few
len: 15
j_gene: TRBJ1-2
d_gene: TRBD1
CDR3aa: CASSPRDRGNGGYTF
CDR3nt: TGTGCCAGCTCTCCCCGGGACAGGGGGAACGGTGGCTACACCTTC

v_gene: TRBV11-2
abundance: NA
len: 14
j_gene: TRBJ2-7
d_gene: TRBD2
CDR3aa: CASSSSGSSYEQYF
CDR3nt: TGTGCCAGCAGCTCTAGCGGGAGCTCCTACGAGCAGTACTTC

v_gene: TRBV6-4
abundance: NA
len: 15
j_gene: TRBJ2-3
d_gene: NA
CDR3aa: CASSEQGGAADTQYF
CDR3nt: TGTGCCAGCAGTGAGCAGGGGGGCGCGGCCGATACGCAGTATTTT

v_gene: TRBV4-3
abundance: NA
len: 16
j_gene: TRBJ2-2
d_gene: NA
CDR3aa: CASSQEKGRTTGELFF
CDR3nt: TGCGCCAGCAGCCAGGAGAAAGGCAGGACCACCGGGGAGCTGTTTTTT

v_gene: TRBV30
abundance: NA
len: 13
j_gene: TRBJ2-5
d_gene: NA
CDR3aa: CAWSVPGQETQYF
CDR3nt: TGTGCCTGGAGTGTACCAGGCCAAGAGACCCAGTACTTC

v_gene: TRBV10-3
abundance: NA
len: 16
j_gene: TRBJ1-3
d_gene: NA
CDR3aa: CAISGGQRGEGNTIYF
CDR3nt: TGTGCCATCAGTGGAGGGCAGAGGGGTGAAGGAAACACCATATATTTT

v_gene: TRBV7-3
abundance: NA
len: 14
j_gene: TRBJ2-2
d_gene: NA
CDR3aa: CASSLDFNTGELFF
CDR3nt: TGTGCCAGCAGCTTGGACTTCAACACCGGGGAGCTGTTTTTT

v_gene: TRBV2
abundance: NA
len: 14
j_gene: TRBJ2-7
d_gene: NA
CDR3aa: CASSVQGKSYEQYF
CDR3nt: TGTGCCAGCAGTGTACAGGGAAAATCCTACGAGCAGTACTTC

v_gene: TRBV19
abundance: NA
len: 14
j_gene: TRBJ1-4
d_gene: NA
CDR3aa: CASSIGRVGEKLFF
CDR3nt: TGTGCCAGTAGTATCGGAAGGGTTGGTGAAAAACTGTTTTTT

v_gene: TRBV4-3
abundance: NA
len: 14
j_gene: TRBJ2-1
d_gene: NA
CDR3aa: CASSPWDVDNEQFF
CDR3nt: TGCGCCAGCAGCCCGTGGGACGTGGACAATGAGCAGTTCTTC

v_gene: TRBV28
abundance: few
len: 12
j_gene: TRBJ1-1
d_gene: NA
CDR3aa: CASRVLHTEAFF
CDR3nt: TGTGCCAGCAGAGTATTACACACTGAAGCTTTCTTT

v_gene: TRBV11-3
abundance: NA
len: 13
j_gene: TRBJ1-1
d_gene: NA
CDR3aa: CASSQTWDTEAFF
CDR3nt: TGTGCCAGCAGCCAGACATGGGACACTGAAGCTTTCTTT

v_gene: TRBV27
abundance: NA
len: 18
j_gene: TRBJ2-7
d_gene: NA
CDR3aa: CASRTKGTAQLKYYEQYF
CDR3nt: TGTGCCAGCAGGACGAAGGGGACTGCACAACTAAAATACTACGAGCAGTACTTC